This TCR beta chain was sequenced for a study of cytotoxic CD8 clonotypes in ibrutinib-treated CLL (dated by TCRdb to the early 2020s). Broadly, across the study: The cohort had 11 relapsed/refractory and around 15 treatment-naive patients; 17 to 18 were IGHV unmutated. Responses were partial in roughly 24 patients and complete in 2; after median roughly 69 months follow-up, around 15 stayed in remission and roughly twelve progressed. Samples at response were collected after a median of about twelve months of treatment, with a range of 6 to 36 months. On average, each sample had approximately 260,000 productive templates and more than 85,000 productive rearrangements. Longitudinal samples were available for about 30% of the 86 trial participants. Cryopreserved peripheral blood mononuclear cells were obtained before treatment, at response, and at either sustained remission or disease progression. Patients were still on ibrutinib when every remission and progressive disease sample was collected. What the research found in general, with its limitations: Clonality increased at ibrutinib response, stayed stable in sustained remission, and fell back toward baseline at progression. Public clonotypes were rare and either contracted or stayed stable during treatment, and the rise in clonality at ibrutinib response reflected the expansion of private clonotypes. Lymph node repertoires were not examined, and the timing of sampling was not matched between patients in sustained remission and those whose disease progressed. Baseline clonality exceeded that of age-matched healthy donors and correlated strongly with circulating CD8+ T-cell counts.

As for this clone: Its antigen is currently not known. No base qualities exist here, and no much larger clone lies one base off it. Different DNA sequences within this sample yield the same CDR3.

The germline V gene yields KGHSH for CDR1 and LQKENI for CDR2. From the cysteine up to the phenylalanine, the CDR3 has a length of 14 residues. Of all the DNA, just the CDR3 is kept, 42 bases in frame from base 1. Trimming at the junction amounts to 3 bases on V and 2 bases on J, and the germline ends lie 10 bases apart. Each clonotype received, on average, around 10x coverage in deep resolution sequencing performed on a MiSeq, where the target depth lay between 1 in 1 million and 1 in 200,000 T cells. TCR beta libraries were generated with the immunoSEQ hsTCRB Kit. Per the source publication's procedure: The data were analyzed with ImmunoSEQ Analyzer and ImmunoSEQ Data Assistant, and V, D and J gene assignments followed IMGT definitions. Clonality, which ranges from 0 to 1, was calculated by subtracting the normalized Shannon entropy of productive rearrangement frequencies from one. Public clonotype analysis was restricted to overrepresented clonotypes comprising at least 0.05% of each patient's repertoire. Some twelve age-matched healthy donor repertoires from immuneACCESS were used as controls for clonality. What TCRdb holds here is the immuneACCESS table cut down to in-frame rearrangements. Part of the clones is not present; checked against another copy, under half of the missing clones reflect an unresolved V gene, and the others are unexplained. V and J calls and clone size are as listed in that table; D and trimming were resolved from the DNA. Within this sample are more than 110,000 clones, with around 81% of them counted one time only. The ten largest make up less than 8.5% of the sample.

For TCR beta library preparation, roughly 2 micrograms of genomic DNA were extracted from the cryopreserved PBMCs. Longitudinal blood samples from CLL patients on ibrutinib monotherapy underwent high-throughput TCR beta sequencing. Patients were enrolled in a phase 2 open-label single-center ibrutinib monotherapy trial. This specimen was PBMCs, taken after 36 months of ibrutinib treatment. The receptor chain draws on TRBV18 and TRBJ1-2; a weak D assignment points to TRBD1 (5 bases agree). This receptor was taken from a human donor with chronic lymphocytic leukemia. The DNA sequence is given as TGTGCCAGCTCACCGGGGGGAGGAAACTATGGCTACACCTTC. Its protein product is CASSPGGGNYGYTF.